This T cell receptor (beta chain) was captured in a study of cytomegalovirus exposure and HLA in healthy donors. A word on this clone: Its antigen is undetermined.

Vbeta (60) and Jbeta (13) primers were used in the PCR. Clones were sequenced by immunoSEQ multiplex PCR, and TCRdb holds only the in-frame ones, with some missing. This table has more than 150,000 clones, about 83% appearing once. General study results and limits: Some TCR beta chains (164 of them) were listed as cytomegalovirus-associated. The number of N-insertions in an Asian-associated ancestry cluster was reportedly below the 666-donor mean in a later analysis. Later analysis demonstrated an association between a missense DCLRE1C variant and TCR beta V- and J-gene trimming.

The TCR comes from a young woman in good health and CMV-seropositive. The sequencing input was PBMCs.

The chain's CDR3 is CSARQETQYF. CDR3 DNA: TGCAGTGCTCGTCAAGAGACCCAGTACTTC. This chain links TRBV20-1 with TRBJ2-5; D not resolved. The CDR3 is 10 amino acids. Germline V gives CDR1 DFQATT, CDR2 SNEGSKA (reference sequence). With 5 bases removed from V and 2 bases from J, the gap between germline ends came to 3 bases.